The 12 T cell receptor beta chains listed next were all sequenced from one sample in a study of blood T cell repertoires in COVID-19. Clones were sequenced by immunoSEQ multiplex PCR, and TCRdb holds only the in-frame ones, with some missing. The sample includes around 160,000 clones, over 70% of them seen just once. The sequencing sample was made of PBMCs or T cells enriched from blood (not recorded which). The source is a woman aged 55-69 years who had recovered from COVID-19.

This chain uses TRBV5-1 with TRBJ2-7; perhaps TRBD1 as D (6 bases). V was trimmed by 4 bases and J by 0 bases, leaving 8 bases between them. Looked up from germline, CDR1 is SGHRS and CDR2 is YFSETQ. The CDR3 is 13 amino acids. The CDR3 DNA reads as TGCGCCAGCAGCCCGACAGGCTCCTACGAGCAGTACTTC. Its protein is CASSPTGSYEQYF.

The rearrangement links TRBV5-4 to TRBJ1-2; no clear D gene. CDR3 length: 12 amino acids. V was shortened by 0 bases and J by 7 bases, with 7 bases between the two germline ends. CDR1 and CDR2 from the germline V gene are SGHNT and YYREEE (reference sequence). This CDR3 reads CASSLGGAGYTF. CDR3 sequence (DNA): TGTGCCAGCAGCTTGGGAGGCGCTGGCTACACCTTC.

The genes are TRBV28 and TRBJ2-7; 8 nucleotides match TRBD1. Germline CDR1 MDHEN, CDR2 SYDVKM. With 6 bases clipped from V and 1 base from J, the junction kept 8 bases outside the gene matches. The CDR3 runs 15 residues. CDR3 coding DNA: TGTGCCAGCAGACACCCGGGACAGGTTTCCTACGAGCAGTACTTC. The encoded protein is CASRHPGQVSYEQYF.

In this sample, this clone turned up a few times. The genes are TRBV27 and TRBJ1-4; D is unclear. Trimming pared 0 bases from V and 8 bases from J, leaving 10 bases between. The CDR3 is 14 residues long. Germline CDR1 and CDR2: MNHEY and SMNVEV (reference sequence). The chain's CDR3 is CASSLSWTGEKLFF. DNA of the CDR3: TGTGCCAGCAGTTTATCTTGGACGGGAGAAAAACTGTTTTTT.

This clone was picked up one time. The J gene is TRBJ2-3, the V gene TRBV6-5, with 7 bases fitting TRBD1. Losses at the gene ends were 6 bases for V and 0 bases for J; bases not matched to a gene: 6. CDR3 size: 15 residues. The germline V gene has CDR1 MNHEY and CDR2 SVGAGI. The CDR3 DNA is TGTGCCAGCAGAGGCCAGACAGGGAGCACAGATACGCAGTATTTT. Its protein is CASRGQTGSTDTQYF.

V usage is TRBV3-1 (or the pseudogene TRBV3-2) and J usage is TRBJ1-5; possible D gene TRBD1, 6 bases. The V end lost 0 bases, the J end lost 0 bases, and 12 bases lay between the germline ends. The CDR3 has 17 residues. The germline CDR1 and CDR2 sequences are LGHDT and YNNKEL (reference sequence). CDR3 residues: CASSQDLGGPSNQPQHF. For the CDR3, the DNA is TGTGCCAGCAGCCAAGATCTAGGGGGACCTAGCAATCAGCCCCAGCATTTT.

The chain couples TRBV2 to TRBJ1-1; 12 positions agree with TRBD1. This CDR3 comprises 14 residues. The germline V gene has CDR1 SNHLY and CDR2 FYNNEI. J lost 5 bases, V lost 6 bases, and 4 bases had no gene match. The CDR3 here is CASRGQGAWTEAFF. The CDR3 region has the DNA TGTGCCAGCAGGGGACAGGGGGCGTGGACTGAAGCTTTCTTT.

The chain uses TRBV9 and TRBJ1-6; D remains unclear. Looked up from germline, CDR1 is SGDLS and CDR2 is YYNGEE. This CDR3 comprises 17 residues. V shed 3 bases and J shed 0 bases, with 13 bases lying between them. This CDR3 reads CASSAPRIGSYNSPLHF. As DNA, the CDR3 is TGTGCCAGCAGCGCCCCTAGGATCGGCTCCTATAATTCACCCCTCCACTTT.

With regard to this clone: Other DNA sequences in this sample translate to the same CDR3. This sequence joins TRBV4-1 and TRBJ2-1; TRBD1 is a possible D gene (5 bases). From germline, CDR1 is MGHRA and CDR2 YSYEKL. The CDR3 loop spans 15 amino acids. V dropped 4 bases and J dropped 0 bases, with 10 bases sitting between them. DNA of the CDR3: TGCGCCAGCAGCCCCTCGACAGACTCCTACAATGAGCAGTTCTTC. Translated, it gives CASSPSTDSYNEQFF.

V and J are TRBV27 and TRBJ1-4; 7 bases agree with TRBD1. CDR3 size: 15 residues. Germline V CDR1 and CDR2: MNHEY, SMNVEV (reference sequence). V lost 0 bases and J lost 10; bases outside the gene matches: 8. CDR3 sequence: CASSLSGQGDVKLFF. The CDR3 DNA follows: TGTGCCAGCAGTTTATCGGGGCAGGGGGACGTAAAACTGTTTTTT.

The gene calls are TRBV20-1 and TRBJ2-5; no firm D call. V lost 5 bases to trimming and J lost 5 bases, with 9 bases between them. Per the germline V gene, CDR1 is DFQATT and CDR2 is SNEGSKA (reference sequence). This CDR3 is 11 amino acids long. The CDR3, as DNA: TGCAGTGCTCGGATCGGGGAGACCCAGTACTTC. Its protein is CSARIGETQYF.

This clone came up once. This rearrangement joins TRBV7-2 to TRBJ1-2; TRBD1 is a possible D gene (5 bases). Trimming shortened V by 3 bases and J by 6 bases, and 11 bases separated the two germline ends. CDR1 is SGHTA and CDR2 is FQGNSA in the germline V gene. There are 13 residues in the CDR3. The CDR3 loop is CASSFNQDNGYTF. As DNA, the CDR3 is TGTGCCAGCAGCTTCAACCAGGACAATGGCTACACCTTC.